This TCR beta chain is drawn from a study of patients and donors after allogeneic stem cell transplantation (dated by TCRdb to about 2020). Trimming at the junction amounts to 6 bases on V and 3 bases on J, and the germline ends lie 12 bases apart. Sequences SGHTA (CDR1) and FQGNSA (CDR2) are obtained from the germline V gene. There are 15 amino acids in the CDR3, from cysteine to phenylalanine inclusive. Only the CDR3 region is kept as DNA, spanning 45 bases read in frame from base 1. This clonotype was detected a few times. Its antigen is currently not known. No base-level quality is on record; no much larger clone is a single base apart. Library construction relied on RT-PCR. TCRdb lists the instrument as NextSeq 550. In-frame beta chains were kept once TCRdb had trimmed the public reads at Q25 with fastp and called clones with MiXCR. A single entry per CDR3 protein holds the most common genes and DNA from its merged rows. Present in this sample are about 960,000 distinct CDR3 sequences, 18% of which were seen just once. The biggest ten clones account for around 6% of the sample.

The origin of this receptor is a human donor who was either an allogeneic HSCT recipient or a stem cell or donor lymphocyte infusion donor (not recorded which). It is not recorded whose cells these are; they may come from a transplant donor. Source material: blood, either unsorted or a sorted T cell fraction (not recorded which). This chain is built from TRBV7-2 and TRBJ1-6; the D region possibly corresponds to TRBD1 (6 bases align). The DNA sequence is as follows: TGTGCCAGCAGGATGGACAGTCTCTATAATTCACCCCTCCACTTT. Its translation reads: CASRMDSLYNSPLHF. Full variable domain (CDR3 extended with the reference TRBV7-2 and TRBJ1-6 proteins): GAGVSQSPSNKVTEKGKDVELRCDPISGHTALYWYRQSLGQGLEFLIYFQGNSAPDKSGLPSDRFSAERTGGSVSTLTIQRTQQEDSAVYLCASRMDSLYNSPLHFGNGTRLTVT.